This T cell receptor (beta chain) was obtained from a study of shared clonotypes between healthy human individuals. About 30,000 T cell genomes, or around 0.2 ug DNA, went into the sorted-subset replicate PCRs. Profiled with immunoSEQ multiplex PCR; TCRdb holds only in-frame clones, not every one. The table shows some 2 million clones, with less than 95% occurring only once. Notes on this clone: Its cognate antigen is unknown.

Naive CD8 cells lacked CD45RO and underwent positive selection for CCR7, leaving out terminally differentiated effector memory CD45RA+ cells. Findings and limits, study-wide: Relative to their counterparts shared across all four donors, non-shared clonotypes exhibited diminished generation probabilities.

With V trimmed by 2 bases and J by 4 bases, 16 bases remained unmatched. Germline assignment: CDR1 SNHLY and CDR2 FYNNEI. The CDR3 extends over 18 amino acids. The TCR was taken from a man between 18 and 29 years old in good health. The specimen was naive CD8+ T cells sorted from blood. The rearrangement joins TRBV2 to TRBJ1-2; 7 bases match TRBD1. In DNA, the CDR3 is TGTGCCAGCAGTGAATACCCAGGGGGGGGCCTAACTAGCTATGGCTACACCTTC. Its protein product is CASSEYPGGGLTSYGYTF.